Detailed here is one T cell receptor beta chain. The antigen remains undetermined. The sample originates from a study of graft-versus-host responses after intestinal transplantation. Study summary: The study gave all recipients anti-thymocyte globulin induction, then tacrolimus and steroids for 2 to 3 years. Study-level results: Early after transplant, HvG declines were associated with peak levels of circulating GvH clones. Some patients had graft-donor T cell macrochimerism, and their allografts showed high graft-versus-host to host-versus-graft clonal ratios. Some GvH clones were seen earlier in gut or blood, suggesting intestinal origin.

Profiling relied on immunoSEQ multiplex PCR, and the TCRdb table lists in-frame clones only, not all of them. The repertoire has roughly 120,000 clones, less than 95% of them found once; the top ten carry about 0.18%. The CDR3 sequence is 15 residues long. Trimming stripped 0 bases from V and 0 bases from J, with 8 bases between. The germline CDR1 and CDR2 sequences are SGDLS and YYNGEE. The clonotype originates from a human donor who received an intestinal transplant. The chain is built from TRBV9 and TRBJ2-3; tentative D call: TRBD2 (5 bases). The sample consisted of unstimulated CD4+ T cells sorted from spleen or lymph node cells, taken before intestinal transplant. The CDR3 DNA sequence: TGTGCCAGCAGCGTAGTAGGCGGGAGCACAGATACGCAGTATTTT. This codes for CASSVVGGSTDTQYF.